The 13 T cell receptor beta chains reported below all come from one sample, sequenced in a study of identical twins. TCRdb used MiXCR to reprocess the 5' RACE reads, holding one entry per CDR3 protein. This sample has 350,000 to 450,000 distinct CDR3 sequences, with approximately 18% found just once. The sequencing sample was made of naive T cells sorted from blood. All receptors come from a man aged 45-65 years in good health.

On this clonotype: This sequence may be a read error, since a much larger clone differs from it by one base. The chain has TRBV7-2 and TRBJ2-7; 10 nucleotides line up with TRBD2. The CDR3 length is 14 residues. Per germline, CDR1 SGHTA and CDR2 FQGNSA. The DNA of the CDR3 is TGTGCCGGCAGCCCACCTAGCGGGGGTAGCGTGCAGTACTTC. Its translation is CAGSPPSGGSVQYF.

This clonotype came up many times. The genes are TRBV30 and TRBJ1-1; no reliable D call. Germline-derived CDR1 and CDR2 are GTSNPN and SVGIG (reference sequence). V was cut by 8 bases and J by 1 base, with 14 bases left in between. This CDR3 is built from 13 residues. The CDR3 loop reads CANSNQANTEAFF. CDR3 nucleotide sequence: TGTGCCAATTCGAATCAGGCGAACACTGAAGCTTTCTTT.

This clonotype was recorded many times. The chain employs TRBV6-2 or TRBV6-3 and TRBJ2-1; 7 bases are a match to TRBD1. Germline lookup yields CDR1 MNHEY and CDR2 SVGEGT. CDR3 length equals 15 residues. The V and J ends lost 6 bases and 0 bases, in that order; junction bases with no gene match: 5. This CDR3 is CASRKTGSSYNEQFF. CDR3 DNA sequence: TGTGCCAGCAGGAAGACAGGGAGCTCCTACAATGAGCAGTTCTTC.

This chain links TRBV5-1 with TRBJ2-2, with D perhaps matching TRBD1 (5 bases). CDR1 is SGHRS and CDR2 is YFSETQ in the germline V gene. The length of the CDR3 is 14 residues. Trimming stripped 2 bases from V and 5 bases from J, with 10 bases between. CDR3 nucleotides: TGCGCCAGCAGCTTAAGGGGTCGGACCGGGGAGCTGTTTTTT. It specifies CASSLRGRTGELFF. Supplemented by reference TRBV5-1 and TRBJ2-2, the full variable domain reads KAGVTQTPRYLIKTRGQQVTLSCSPISGHRSVSWYQQTPGQGLQFLFEYFSETQRNKGNFPGRFSGRQFSNSRSEMNVSTLELGDSALYLCASSLRGRTGELFFGEGSRLTVL.

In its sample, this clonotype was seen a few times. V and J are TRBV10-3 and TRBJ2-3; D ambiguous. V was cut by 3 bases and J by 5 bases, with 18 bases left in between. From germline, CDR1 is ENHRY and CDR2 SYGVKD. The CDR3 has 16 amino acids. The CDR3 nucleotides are TGTGCCATCAGTGATCATCGGGCGACGGCAGGAGATACGCAGTATTTT. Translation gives CAISDHRATAGDTQYF.

The CDR3 protein is CASSQSLAGTSYNEQFF. CDR3 nucleotide sequence: TGTGCCAGCAGTCAAAGCCTAGCGGGGACCTCCTACAATGAGCAGTTCTTC. The chain uses TRBV6-2 or TRBV6-3 and TRBJ2-1; 9 positions match TRBD2. The V gene end was trimmed by 5 bases and the J gene end by 0 bases; junction bases not matched to a gene: 8. Per germline, CDR1 MNHEY and CDR2 SVGEGT. The CDR3 is made up of 17 amino acids.

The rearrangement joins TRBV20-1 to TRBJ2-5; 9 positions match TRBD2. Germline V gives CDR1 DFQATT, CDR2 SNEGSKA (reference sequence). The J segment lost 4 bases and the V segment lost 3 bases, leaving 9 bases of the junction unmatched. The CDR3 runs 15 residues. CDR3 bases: TGCAGTGCTAGCGCCCCGTGGCGGGGGGGAGAGACCCAGTACTTC. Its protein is CSASAPWRGGETQYF.

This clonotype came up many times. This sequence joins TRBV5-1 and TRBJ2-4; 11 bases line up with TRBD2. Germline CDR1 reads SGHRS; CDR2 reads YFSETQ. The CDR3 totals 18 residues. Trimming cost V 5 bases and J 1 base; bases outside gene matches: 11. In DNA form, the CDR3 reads TGCGCCAGCAGAGTGTTAGCGGGAGGGCCCTCGGCCAAAAACATTCAGTACTTC. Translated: CASRVLAGGPSAKNIQYF.

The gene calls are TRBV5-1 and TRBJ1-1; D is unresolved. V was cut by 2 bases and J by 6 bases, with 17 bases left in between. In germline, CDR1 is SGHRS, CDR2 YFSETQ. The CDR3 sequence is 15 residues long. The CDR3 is CASSFSPGPGAEAFF. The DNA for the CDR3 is TGCGCCAGCAGCTTTTCTCCTGGCCCCGGAGCTGAAGCTTTCTTT.

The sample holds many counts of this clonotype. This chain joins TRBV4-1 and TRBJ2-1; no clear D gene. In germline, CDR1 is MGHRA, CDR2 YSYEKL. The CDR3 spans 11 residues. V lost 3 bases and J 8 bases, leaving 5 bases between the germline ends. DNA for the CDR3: TGCGCCAGCAGCCAGGCCTATGAGCAGTTCTTC. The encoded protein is CASSQAYEQFF.

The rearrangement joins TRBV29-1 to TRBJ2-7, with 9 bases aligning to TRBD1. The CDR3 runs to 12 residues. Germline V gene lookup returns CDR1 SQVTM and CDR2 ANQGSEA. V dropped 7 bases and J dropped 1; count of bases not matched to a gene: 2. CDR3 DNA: TGCAGCGGGACAGGGGATTCCTACGAGCAGTACTTC. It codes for CSGTGDSYEQYF.

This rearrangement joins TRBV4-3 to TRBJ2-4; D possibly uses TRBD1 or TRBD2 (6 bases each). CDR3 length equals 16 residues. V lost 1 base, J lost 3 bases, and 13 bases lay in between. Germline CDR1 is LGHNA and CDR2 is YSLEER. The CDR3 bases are TGCGCCAGCAGCCAAGGAGGTGGAGGGGGCAAAAACATTCAGTACTTC. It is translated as CASSQGGGGGKNIQYF.

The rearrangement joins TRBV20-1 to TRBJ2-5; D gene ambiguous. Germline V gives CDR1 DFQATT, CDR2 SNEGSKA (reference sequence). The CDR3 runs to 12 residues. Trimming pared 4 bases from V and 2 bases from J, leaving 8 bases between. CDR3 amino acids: CSAKSRQETQYF. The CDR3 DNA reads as TGCAGTGCTAAGTCCCGGCAAGAGACCCAGTACTTC.